This is a list of T cell receptor beta chains from one sample in a study of T cells in Graves' hyperthyroidism and ophthalmopathy. One entry per CDR3 protein, called by TCRdb with MiXCR from the multiplex PCR reads. The table records roughly 380,000 distinct CDR3 sequences, 15% to 20% of them present only once. The source material was blood. The receptors originated from a woman aged 40 to 50 with Graves' ophthalmopathy. Each CDR3 is given with its conserved first and last residue.

>TRBJ1-1|TRBV28
CASSFPGGVAFF
>TRBJ2-7|TRBV6-1
CASSPRDRVNYEQYF
>TRBJ2-2|TRBV12-3/TRBV12-4
CASSPRRARDTGELFF
>TRBJ2-1|TRBV4-1
CASSLIATSGGTYNEQFF
>TRBJ1-1|TRBV14
CASSPKWPGLGLNTEAFF
>TRBJ2-4|TRBV20-1
CSARPFGGVIAKNIQYF
>TRBJ1-1|TRBV19
CASSINRGSNTEAFF
>TRBJ2-5|TRBV5-1
CASSQQGKEETQYF
>TRBJ2-7|TRBV7-2
CASSLTGQAGLYEQYF
>TRBJ2-2|TRBV28
CASSSSGTGAHGELFF
>TRBJ2-7|TRBV7-9
CASSSTATTSYEQYF
>TRBJ1-1|TRBV7-2
CASSRKRNTEAYF
>TRBJ2-2|TRBV28
CASSLSAGGYTGELFF
>TRBJ2-7|TRBV29-1
CSVQLTGAYEQYF
>TRBJ1-6|TRBV12-3/TRBV12-4
CASSLGELPLHF
>TRBJ2-5|TRBV20-1
CSARDERTSWETQYF
>TRBJ1-1|TRBV7-8
CASSLYPLNTEAFF